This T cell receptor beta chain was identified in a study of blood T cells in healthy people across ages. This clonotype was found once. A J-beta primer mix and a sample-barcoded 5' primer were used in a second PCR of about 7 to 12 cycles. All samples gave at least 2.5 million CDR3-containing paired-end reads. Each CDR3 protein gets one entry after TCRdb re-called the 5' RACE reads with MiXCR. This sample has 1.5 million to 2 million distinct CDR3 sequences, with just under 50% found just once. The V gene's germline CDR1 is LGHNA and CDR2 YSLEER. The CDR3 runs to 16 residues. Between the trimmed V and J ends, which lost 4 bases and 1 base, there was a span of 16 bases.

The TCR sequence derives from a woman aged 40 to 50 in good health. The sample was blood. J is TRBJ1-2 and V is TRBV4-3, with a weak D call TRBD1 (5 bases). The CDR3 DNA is TGCGCCAGCAGCCTAGAAGGGGTAGGTGGTAACTATGGCTACACCTTC. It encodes CASSLEGVGGNYGYTF.